Included here is one TCR beta chain sequence, with context. In germline, CDR1 is LGHNA, CDR2 YSLEER. Trimming took off 0 bases at V and 2 bases at J, with 17 bases between the two ends. The CDR3 spans 17 residues. Method: immunoSEQ multiplex PCR; TCRdb's copy keeps in-frame clones and lacks some. Of around 75,000 clones listed, approximately 81% are singletons. The data derive from a study of T cell clones after liver transplantation. At the level of the study: A pre-transplant mixed lymphocyte reaction with TCRbeta sequencing defined graft-donor-reactive clones followed in post-transplant blood. Draws occurred before transplant, before withdrawal, and after complete or failed withdrawal.

The source was CD4+ T cells from blood, collected less than 50 months after liver transplant. The source of this sequence is a human patient who received a liver transplant. The graft donor may have contributed some T cells. J is TRBJ2-7 and V is TRBV4-3, with no clear D. This CDR3 is CASSQEIGSDGTYEQYF. The CDR3 bases are TGCGCCAGCAGCCAAGAAATCGGATCGGACGGAACCTACGAGCAGTACTTC.